One and the same sample provided the 26 T cell receptor beta chains below, sequenced in a study of blood T cell repertoires in COVID-19. The data were produced by immunoSEQ multiplex PCR, yet TCRdb's version contains in-frame clones alone and is incomplete. The sample holds roughly 300,000 clones; around 87% are singletons and the top ten take approximately 1.5%. Sequences were obtained from peripheral blood. The source of these receptors is a woman in her thirties or forties who had recovered from COVID-19.

The chain combines TRBV5-1 with TRBJ2-1, with 11 bases that match TRBD1. The CDR3 is 14 amino acids. V shed 5 bases and J 6 bases; nucleotides not matched to a gene: 4. The germline gives CDR1 SGHRS, CDR2 YFSETQ. This chain's CDR3 is CASRSGTGGNEQFF. The CDR3 DNA sequence: TGCGCCAGCAGGAGCGGGACAGGGGGCAATGAGCAGTTCTTC. Based on the CDR3 plus reference TRBV5-1 and TRBJ2-1, the full variable domain is KAGVTQTPRYLIKTRGQQVTLSCSPISGHRSVSWYQQTPGQGLQFLFEYFSETQRNKGNFPGRFSGRQFSNSRSEMNVSTLELGDSALYLCASRSGTGGNEQFFGPGTRLTVL.

Only a few counts were recorded for this clone. The chain uses TRBV5-4 and TRBJ1-2; 9 bases line up with TRBD1. With V trimmed by 4 bases and J by 6 bases, 10 bases remained unmatched. The CDR3 contains 15 residues. CDR1 and CDR2 (germline): SGHNT, YYREEE (reference sequence). CDR3 region: CASSPGTGNWDGYTF. The CDR3 coding sequence is TGTGCCAGCAGCCCCGGGACAGGGAATTGGGATGGCTACACCTTC.

DNA of the CDR3: TGTGCCAGCAGCACGACAGGGTTTGGGTTGGAGCAGTACTTC. Translation: CASSTTGFGLEQYF. The chain carries TRBV5-6 and TRBJ2-7, with 7 bases that match TRBD1. The CDR3 extends over 14 amino acids. Germline CDR1 SGHDT, CDR2 YYEEEE. V trimming: 4 bases; J trimming: 7 bases; junction bases outside the gene matches: 11.

The V gene is TRBV6-2 or TRBV6-3, the J gene TRBJ2-5; D is ambiguous. From germline, CDR1 is MNHEY and CDR2 SVGEGT. The CDR3 is 11 amino acids. V lost 6 bases, J lost 3 bases, and 5 bases lay in between. The CDR3 loop is CASSIKETQYF. The CDR3 DNA reads as TGTGCCAGCAGCATTAAAGAGACCCAGTACTTC.

The chain combines TRBV29-1 with TRBJ1-5, with 7 positions matching TRBD1. The germline V gene encodes CDR1 SQVTM and CDR2 ANQGSEA. The V gene end was trimmed by 6 bases and the J gene end by 5 bases; junction bases not matched to a gene: 13. The CDR3 has 15 residues. The CDR3 bases are TGCAGCGTCGTCTTACAGGGGATGGTGGATCAGCCCCAGCATTTT. This translates into CSVVLQGMVDQPQHF.

V is TRBV5-1 and J is TRBJ1-2; TRBD1 agrees at 7 bases. The CDR3 has 13 amino acids. Germline V gene lookup returns CDR1 SGHRS and CDR2 YFSETQ. V lost 4 bases and J lost 4; bases outside the gene matches: 4. Here the CDR3 DNA reads TGCGCCAGCAGCGGAACAGGGGTCTATGGCTACACCTTC. It yields the protein CASSGTGVYGYTF.

A few counts support this clone. This chain's CDR3 is CASSGQINTEAFF. DNA for the CDR3: TGTGCCAGCAGCGGGCAGATAAACACTGAAGCTTTCTTT. This sequence joins TRBV5-4 and TRBJ1-1; D not certain. Trimming took off 4 bases at V and 2 bases at J, with 9 bases between the two ends. Germline lookup yields CDR1 SGHNT and CDR2 YYREEE (reference sequence). CDR3 length: 13 amino acids.

The chain has TRBV27 and TRBJ1-1; no clear D gene. Trimming stripped 2 bases from V and 4 bases from J, with 11 bases between. Germline lookup yields CDR1 MNHEY and CDR2 SMNVEV (reference sequence). The CDR3 extends over 14 amino acids. CDR3 loop: CASSLTSRGTEAFF. DNA for the CDR3: TGTGCCAGCAGTTTAACGTCAAGAGGCACTGAAGCTTTCTTT.

This sequence joins TRBV4-3 and TRBJ2-3, with a possible D match to TRBD2 (5 bases). Between the trimmed V and J ends, which lost 0 bases and 6 bases, there was a span of 19 bases. The CDR3 sequence is 17 residues long. From germline, CDR1 is LGHNA and CDR2 YSLEER. CDR3 in amino acids: CASSQDPRKAEADTQYF. The CDR3 coding sequence is TGCGCCAGCAGCCAAGACCCACGGAAAGCGGAGGCGGATACGCAGTATTTT.

The chain links TRBV12-3 or TRBV12-4 to TRBJ2-7; the match to TRBD2 covers 7 bases. The V gene end was trimmed by 6 bases and the J gene end by 0 bases; junction bases not matched to a gene: 2. This CDR3 region has 13 residues. For the CDR3, the DNA is TGTGCCAGCAGCGGGGACTACTCCTACGAGCAGTACTTC. Protein sequence: CASSGDYSYEQYF.

About this clone itself: Mismatch with germline at one junction end may stem from a read error. The genes are TRBV12-3 or TRBV12-4 and TRBJ1-5; D is undetermined. CDR3 length equals 13 residues. The DNA of the CDR3 is TGTGCCACCAGTTTTAACGGGGATCAGCCCCAGCATTTT. Its translation: CATSFNGDQPQHF.

The chain combines TRBV11-2 with TRBJ2-5; D call uncertain. Germline loops: CDR1 SGHAT, CDR2 FQNNGV. V was clipped by 3 bases and J by 5 bases, with 10 bases between them. The CDR3 extends over 13 amino acids. In DNA, the CDR3 is TGTGCCAGCAGCTTTGGAGCCACGGAGACCCAGTACTTC. Residues: CASSFGATETQYF.

V and J are TRBV6-5 and TRBJ1-1; a weak D match, TRBD1 (6 bases). V lost 7 bases, J lost 5 bases, and 20 bases lay in between. The CDR3 contains 15 residues. In germline, CDR1 is MNHEY, CDR2 SVGAGI. CDR3 region: CASTRGRKGETEAFF. As DNA, the CDR3 is TGTGCCAGCACTAGAGGGCGGAAGGGGGAAACTGAAGCTTTCTTT.

This chain connects TRBV11-2 to TRBJ2-7, with D perhaps TRBD1 (6 bases). Trimming removed 5 bases from V and 3 bases from J, with 23 bases in between. The CDR3 extends over 17 amino acids. Germline loops: CDR1 SGHAT, CDR2 FQNNGV. The CDR3 sequence is CASSPRGGQLYYYEQYF. In DNA, the CDR3 is TGTGCCAGCAGCCCCAGGGGCGGACAACTCTATTACTACGAGCAGTACTTC.

The rearrangement joins TRBV9 to TRBJ1-3, with 10 positions matching TRBD1. Germline lookup yields CDR1 SGDLS and CDR2 YYNGEE. V dropped 4 bases and J dropped 3; count of bases not matched to a gene: 7. The CDR3 runs 16 residues. Here the CDR3 DNA reads TGTGCCAGCAGCCCCCCGGGACAGGGGTTTGGAAACACCATATATTTT. It specifies CASSPPGQGFGNTIYF. The complete variable domain, with remaining parts taken from reference TRBV9 and TRBJ1-3, reads DSGVTQTPKHLITATGQRVTLRCSPRSGDLSVYWYQQSLDQGLQFLIQYYNGEERAKGNILERFSAQQFPDLHSELNLSSLELGDSALYFCASSPPGQGFGNTIYFGEGSWLTVV.

The chain couples TRBV2 to TRBJ1-2; D perhaps matches TRBD1 (5 bases). Trimming pared 8 bases from V and 8 bases from J, leaving 15 bases between. Per germline, CDR1 SNHLY and CDR2 FYNNEI. This CDR3 region has 12 residues. Here the CDR3 DNA reads TGTGCCAGCTGGGGGGACCAAGGGGGCTACACCTTC. This translates into CASWGDQGGYTF.

This clone was detected only once. The J gene is TRBJ1-5, the V gene TRBV2, with D unclear. The length of the CDR3 is 13 residues. Trimming took 7 bases from V and 7 from J, leaving 14 bases between them. Per the germline V gene, CDR1 is SNHLY and CDR2 is FYNNEI. The CDR3 DNA sequence: TGTGCCAGCACCGGAGGGTTCGGACAGCCCCAGCATTTT. The encoded protein is CASTGGFGQPQHF.

The chain is built from TRBV6-5 and TRBJ2-5; 8 nucleotides line up with TRBD1. The trim removed 9 bases at V and 5 bases at J, leaving 8 bases unmatched. Germline V gene lookup returns CDR1 MNHEY and CDR2 SVGAGI. The CDR3 is 13 residues long. The CDR3 reads CASGTGTGETQYF. In DNA, the CDR3 is TGTGCCAGTGGGACAGGTACGGGTGAGACCCAGTACTTC.

The chain uses TRBV10-1 and TRBJ2-1, with 8 positions matching TRBD1. The V gene's germline CDR1 is WNHNN and CDR2 SYGVQD (reference sequence). The CDR3 runs 17 residues. With V trimmed by 2 bases and J by 6 bases, 12 bases remained unmatched. CDR3 residues: CASSETFRTGPSNEQFF. CDR3 bases: TGCGCCAGCAGTGAGACTTTCCGGACAGGGCCAAGCAATGAGCAGTTCTTC.

J is TRBJ1-1 and V is TRBV10-3; D might be TRBD1 (6 bases). V lost 3 bases to trimming and J lost 3 bases, with 11 bases between them. CDR1 ENHRY and CDR2 SYGVKD come from the germline V gene. CDR3 size: 14 residues. CDR3 loop: CAISDRGPDTEAFF. The CDR3 DNA reads TGTGCCATCAGTGACAGGGGTCCGGACACTGAAGCTTTCTTT.

The chain joins TRBV18 to TRBJ1-4; 9 bases agree with TRBD1. Germline loops: CDR1 KGHSH, CDR2 LQKENI. The CDR3 extends over 14 amino acids. V dropped 2 bases and J dropped 7; count of bases not matched to a gene: 2. The DNA of the CDR3 is TGTGCCAGCTCACCAGGGACAGGGCTTGAAAAACTGTTTTTT. This translates into CASSPGTGLEKLFF.

The rearrangement links TRBV2 to TRBJ1-1; perhaps TRBD1 as D (6 bases). V was cut by 4 bases and J by 5 bases, with 11 bases left in between. The length of the CDR3 is 13 residues. Germline values: CDR1 SNHLY, CDR2 FYNNEI. The CDR3 reads CASSVNTGTEAFF. Here the CDR3 DNA reads TGTGCCAGCAGTGTAAATACAGGGACTGAAGCTTTCTTT.

The chain couples TRBV30 to TRBJ2-5, with D possibly TRBD2 on 6 matching bases. Germline-derived CDR1 and CDR2 are GTSNPN and SVGIG (reference sequence). V lost 5 bases, J lost 5 bases, and 12 bases lay in between. The CDR3 has 12 residues. The CDR3 sequence: CAWGRDSETQYF. The CDR3 nucleotides are TGTGCCTGGGGCCGGGACTCCGAGACCCAGTACTTC.

Here the CDR3 reads CASSQAPAGGPSDTQYF. In DNA, the CDR3 is TGCGCCAGCAGCCAAGCCCCAGCGGGGGGGCCATCGGATACGCAGTATTTT. The J gene is TRBJ2-3, the V gene TRBV4-3; 10 bases align to TRBD2. CDR1 is LGHNA and CDR2 is YSLEER in the germline V gene. There are 17 residues in the CDR3. V shed 1 base and J 6 bases; nucleotides not matched to a gene: 10.

Written as DNA, the CDR3 is TGTGCCAGCAGCATCCGGGGGGGGATCGAGACCCAGTACTTC. This encodes CASSIRGGIETQYF. The chain recombines TRBV5-6 with TRBJ2-5, with 8 positions matching TRBD2. Looked up from germline, CDR1 is SGHDT and CDR2 is YYEEEE. After removal of 4 bases from V and 5 bases from J, the junction contained 7 bases not matched to a gene. The CDR3 has 14 residues.

This clone was seen a few times. V usage is TRBV19 and J usage is TRBJ1-2; 7 bases align to TRBD1. Trimming at V came to 5 bases and at J to 0 bases, leaving 6 bases not matched to a gene. CDR3 length: 15 residues. The V gene's germline CDR1 is LNHDA and CDR2 SQIVND (reference sequence). For the CDR3, the DNA is TGTGCCAGTAGTCCGGGACAGACTACTAACTATGGCTACACCTTC. Translation gives CASSPGQTTNYGYTF.